The 17 T cell receptor beta chains below all came from one sample that was sequenced in a study of T cells in tuberculosis. Produced via immunoSEQ multiplex PCR; TCRdb's table is partial and in-frame only. Of more than 35,000 clones in the sample, about 93% were seen once. The sample comprised PBMCs. Receptors originate from a donor between 10 and 29 years old with latent tuberculosis or without tuberculosis infection.

This chain joins TRBV5-1 and TRBJ2-7, with a tentative D call TRBD1 (5 bases). CDR3 length: 15 residues. Germline assignment: CDR1 SGHRS and CDR2 YFSETQ. V lost 2 bases to trimming and J lost 3 bases, with 15 bases between them. The CDR3 DNA reads as TGCGCCAGCAGCTTCCTTCAGGGAAATGACTACGAGCAGTACTTC. Its protein product is CASSFLQGNDYEQYF.

The chain joins TRBV27 to TRBJ2-2; the D gene is possibly TRBD1 (6 bases). CDR1 MNHEY and CDR2 SMNVEV come from the germline V gene (reference sequence). The CDR3 covers 15 residues. V lost 2 bases and J lost 6, with 13 bases in between. The CDR3: CASSLVQGSSGELFF. The CDR3 region has the DNA TGTGCCAGCAGTTTAGTCCAGGGGAGTTCCGGGGAGCTGTTTTTT.

A single count supports this clone. The rearrangement uses TRBV7-3 and TRBJ1-1; possibly TRBD1 for D (5 bases). Trimming removed 5 bases at V and 2 bases at J, with 6 bases between. Germline V lookup: CDR1 SGHTA, CDR2 FQGTGA. The CDR3 spans 12 residues. The CDR3 region has the DNA TGTGCCAGCAGCGGGGCCAACACTGAAGCTTTCTTT. Its protein product is CASSGANTEAFF.

The V call is TRBV9, the J call TRBJ2-3; 12 bases agree with TRBD2. J lost 0 bases, V lost 0 bases, and 5 bases had no gene match. Germline CDR1 SGDLS, CDR2 YYNGEE. This CDR3 contains 18 residues. As DNA, the CDR3 is TGTGCCAGCAGCGTAGCGACTAGCGGGGGACCTAGCACAGATACGCAGTATTTT. This translates into CASSVATSGGPSTDTQYF.

The CDR3 protein is CASGLWGGLDEQFF. Written as DNA, the CDR3 is TGTGCCAGCGGCCTATGGGGGGGGCTCGATGAGCAGTTCTTC. The chain has TRBV6-1 and TRBJ2-1; D might be TRBD2 (7 bases). Per germline, CDR1 MNHNS and CDR2 SASEGT. Trimming removed 8 bases at V and 8 bases at J, with 19 bases between. The CDR3 runs to 14 residues.

The CDR3 nucleotides are TGTGCCAGCAGTGATGGGACTAGCCCAGAGCAGTTCTTC. This gives the protein CASSDGTSPEQFF. The chain is built from TRBV25-1 and TRBJ2-1; 9 bases map to TRBD2. Germline-derived CDR1 and CDR2 are MGHDK and SYGVNS. The CDR3 consists of 13 residues. Losses at the gene ends were 3 bases for V and 10 bases for J; bases not matched to a gene: 4.

The CDR3 DNA sequence: TGTGCCAGCAGCCAAGATTACCCGGTCGGTGAGGTTACTAGCGGCAATGAGCAGTTCTTC. Translating gives CASSQDYPVGEVTSGNEQFF. The genes are TRBV4-2 and TRBJ2-1; 8 nucleotides align to TRBD2. Germline V gene lookup returns CDR1 LGHNA and CDR2 YNFKEQ. This CDR3 region has 20 residues. The junction had 19 bases not matched to a gene; V was cut back by 0 bases and J by 6 bases.

V gene TRBV15 combines with J gene TRBJ2-2; a possible D gene is TRBD1 (7 bases). Trimming pared 9 bases from V and 6 bases from J, leaving 17 bases between. Germline V lookup: CDR1 LNHNV, CDR2 YYDKDF (reference sequence). The CDR3 sequence is 14 residues long. DNA of the CDR3: TGTGCCACTAAAGCAGGGGGGCAGGCCGGGGAGCTGTTTTTT. Translating it yields CATKAGGQAGELFF. The full variable domain, with the rest looked up from reference TRBV15 and TRBJ2-2, is DAMVIQNPRYQVTQFGKPVTLSCSQTLNHNVMYWYQQKSSQAPKLLFHYYDKDFNNEADTPDNFQSRRPNTSFCFLDIRSPGLGDTAMYLCATKAGGQAGELFFGEGSRLTVL.

The rearrangement uses TRBV19 and TRBJ2-7; 9 bases fit TRBD1. Germline CDR1 LNHDA, CDR2 SQIVND (reference sequence). The V gene end was trimmed by 8 bases and the J gene end by 4 bases; junction bases not matched to a gene: 9. This CDR3 comprises 14 residues. In DNA, the CDR3 is TGTGCCAGTGGGGACAGGGACCGGCTATACGAGCAGTACTTC. Translation gives CASGDRDRLYEQYF. The complete variable domain, with remaining parts taken from reference TRBV19 and TRBJ2-7, reads DGGITQSPKYLFRKEGQNVTLSCEQNLNHDAMYWYRQDPGQGLRLIYYSQIVNDFQKGDIAEGYSVSREKKESFPLTVTSAQKNPTAFYLCASGDRDRLYEQYFGPGTRLTVT.

V gene TRBV27 combines with J gene TRBJ1-2; 9 bases agree with TRBD1. Losses at the gene ends were 4 bases for V and 3 bases for J; bases not matched to a gene: 6. The CDR3 length is 15 residues. Germline CDR1 is MNHEY and CDR2 is SMNVEV (reference sequence). CDR3 DNA: TGTGCCAGCAGTTCCCTACAGGGGGCTTACTATGGCTACACCTTC. Its translation: CASSSLQGAYYGYTF.

The chain is built from TRBV30 and TRBJ1-2; TRBD1 agrees at 7 bases. Trimming at V came to 5 bases and at J to 5 bases, leaving 11 bases not matched to a gene. CDR3 length: 14 residues. Germline CDR1 GTSNPN, CDR2 SVGIG (reference sequence). The CDR3 nucleotides are TGTGCCTGGGTGAACCCAGGGGGGTTATATGGCTACACCTTC. Its protein is CAWVNPGGLYGYTF.

The V and J genes are TRBV11-1 and TRBJ2-3; unclear D gene. The V end was cut by 2 bases, the J end by 4 bases, with 10 bases between. This CDR3 region has 14 residues. Per germline, CDR1 SGHAT and CDR2 FQDESV (reference sequence). The CDR3 DNA is TGTGCCAGCAGCTTATCCCCTCCTCCAGATACGCAGTATTTT. This sequence encodes CASSLSPPPDTQYF.

The J gene is TRBJ2-1, the V gene TRBV4-3; D call uncertain. V shed 0 bases and J shed 8 bases, with 14 bases lying between them. The germline V gene has CDR1 LGHNA and CDR2 YSLEER. The length of the CDR3 is 15 residues. The CDR3, as DNA: TGCGCCAGCAGCCAAGACCGCCATATACTCGATGAGCAGTTCTTC. Encoded protein: CASSQDRHILDEQFF.

The chain recombines TRBV5-1 with TRBJ2-3; TRBD2 matches at 11 bases. This CDR3 comprises 16 residues. The junction had 7 bases not matched to a gene; V was cut back by 3 bases and J by 4 bases. Germline CDR1 reads SGHRS; CDR2 reads YFSETQ. CDR3 region: CASSSRHSGGADTQYF. The CDR3, as DNA: TGCGCCAGCAGCTCTCGACATAGCGGGGGGGCAGATACGCAGTATTTT. The full variable domain, completed using reference TRBV5-1 and TRBJ2-3, is KAGVTQTPRYLIKTRGQQVTLSCSPISGHRSVSWYQQTPGQGLQFLFEYFSETQRNKGNFPGRFSGRQFSNSRSEMNVSTLELGDSALYLCASSSRHSGGADTQYFGPGTRLTVL.

This chain links TRBV6-5 with TRBJ2-5; no clear D gene. Trimming stripped 3 bases from V and 5 bases from J, with 7 bases between. The CDR3 length is 12 residues. Germline V gene lookup returns CDR1 MNHEY and CDR2 SVGAGI. CDR3 region: CASSYQKETQYF. CDR3 DNA: TGTGCCAGCAGTTATCAGAAGGAGACCCAGTACTTC.

The CDR3 sequence is CASSPAGGAYEQYF. CDR3 in DNA: TGTGCCAGCAGCCCGGCAGGGGGTGCCTACGAGCAGTACTTC. The V gene is TRBV7-3, the J gene TRBJ2-7; 7 positions match TRBD1. J was trimmed by 2 bases and V by 5 bases; bases with no gene match: 6. The CDR3 extends over 14 amino acids. Germline lookup yields CDR1 SGHTA and CDR2 FQGTGA.

The rearrangement links TRBV4-3 to TRBJ2-4; 8 nucleotides align to TRBD1. Trimming removed 0 bases from V and 0 bases from J; junction bases left unmatched: 7. CDR3 length equals 18 residues. Germline V lookup: CDR1 LGHNA, CDR2 YSLEER. The CDR3 region is CASSQEVTGDLAKNIQYF. As DNA, the CDR3 is TGCGCCAGCAGCCAAGAGGTGACAGGGGATCTAGCCAAAAACATTCAGTACTTC.